Presented here are 12 T cell receptor beta chains from one specimen sequenced in a study of shared clonotypes between healthy human individuals. In the naive CD8 group, cells lacked CD45RO and were positively selected for CCR7, so terminally differentiated effector memory CD45RA+ cells were left out. The protocol was immunoSEQ multiplex PCR, while the TCRdb copy is restricted to in-frame clones and leaves out a portion. This sample has nearly 2 million clones, with less than 95% found just once. Sequenced sample: naive CD8+ T cells sorted from blood. Source of these receptors: a young man in good health.

The V call is TRBV30, the J call TRBJ1-5; 8 bases map to TRBD1. This CDR3 region has 14 residues. The germline V gene has CDR1 GTSNPN and CDR2 SVGIG (reference sequence). After removal of 2 bases from V and 7 bases from J, the junction contained 7 bases not matched to a gene. The CDR3 DNA follows: TGTGCCTGGAGTATGGGACAGGAGGAACAGCCCCAGCATTTT. As protein: CAWSMGQEEQPQHF.

This clone was detected once. The same CDR3 also results from other DNA sequences found in this sample. The rearrangement uses TRBV27 and TRBJ2-2; the D gene is possibly TRBD1 (5 bases). Germline V gives CDR1 MNHEY, CDR2 SMNVEV (reference sequence). This CDR3 has 13 amino acids. Trimming shortened V by 3 bases and J by 4 bases, and 6 bases separated the two germline ends. The CDR3, as DNA: TGTGCCAGCAGTTTCCAGGGCACCGGGGAGCTGTTTTTT. This encodes CASSFQGTGELFF.

This sequence joins TRBV4-1 and TRBJ2-3; D gene unclear. The CDR3 length is 15 residues. The germline V gene has CDR1 MGHRA and CDR2 YSYEKL. Trimming removed 1 base from V and 0 bases from J, with 8 bases in between. The CDR3 DNA follows: TGCGCCAGCAGCCAAGCCCGGAGTAGCACAGATACGCAGTATTTT. Translated: CASSQARSSTDTQYF.

The CDR3 nucleotides read TGTGCCAGCAGCTTACTTGCGGCGGGACCCTCGGAGTGGAATGAGCAGTTCTTC. It specifies CASSLLAAGPSEWNEQFF. This rearrangement joins TRBV7-6 to TRBJ2-1, with D possibly matching TRBD2 (6 bases). From germline, CDR1 is SGHVS and CDR2 FNYEAQ. Trimming cost V 2 bases and J 7 bases, with 24 bases left between them. This CDR3 comprises 18 residues.

The chain carries TRBV6-6 and TRBJ1-5; weak D call: TRBD1 (5 bases). CDR3 length: 13 amino acids. Trimming took off 6 bases at V and 5 bases at J, with 11 bases between the two ends. Germline V CDR1 and CDR2: MNHNY, SVGAGI (reference sequence). The CDR3 is CASRIWGDQPQHF. In DNA form, the CDR3 reads TGTGCCAGCAGAATTTGGGGGGATCAGCCCCAGCATTTT.

V usage is TRBV4-1 and J usage is TRBJ2-2; D unclear. V lost 3 bases, J lost 5 bases, and 10 bases lay in between. Germline V gene lookup returns CDR1 MGHRA and CDR2 YSYEKL. The length of the CDR3 is 14 residues. CDR3 loop: CASSHILATGELFF. CDR3 nucleotides: TGCGCCAGCAGCCATATTTTAGCTACCGGGGAGCTGTTTTTT.

The gene calls are TRBV5-1 and TRBJ1-2, with D unclear. The CDR3 contains 11 residues. The V gene lost 6 bases and the J gene lost 5 bases, with 8 bases spanning the gap. The germline CDR1 and CDR2 sequences are SGHRS and YFSETQ. CDR3 in amino acids: CASKNGYGYTF. CDR3 DNA sequence: TGCGCCAGCAAGAATGGTTATGGCTACACCTTC. The full variable domain, its missing parts supplied by reference TRBV5-1 and TRBJ1-2, is KAGVTQTPRYLIKTRGQQVTLSCSPISGHRSVSWYQQTPGQGLQFLFEYFSETQRNKGNFPGRFSGRQFSNSRSEMNVSTLELGDSALYLCASKNGYGYTFGSGTRLTVV.

CDR3 sequence: CASSKWRRGGTDTQYF. The DNA for the CDR3 is TGTGCCAGCAGCAAATGGCGGAGGGGTGGAACAGATACGCAGTATTTT. The chain uses TRBV21-1 and TRBJ2-3; TRBD2 reflects the table's D call only, with no check against the DNA. TRBV21-1 is designated a pseudogene. The CDR3 is made up of 16 amino acids.

The chain has TRBV11-2 and TRBJ2-7; tentatively, D is TRBD2 (6 bases). The ends were cut back, 0 bases at V and 5 bases at J, with 14 bases in the middle. CDR1 and CDR2 from the germline V gene are SGHAT and FQNNGV. The CDR3 spans 15 residues. CDR3 sequence reads: CASSLEHGSLHEQYF. The CDR3 bases are TGTGCCAGCAGCTTAGAACACGGGAGTCTTCACGAGCAGTACTTC.

The chain is built from TRBV5-5 and TRBJ2-1; 10 nucleotides agree with TRBD2. V lost 1 base, J lost 0 bases, and 7 bases stayed unmatched. This CDR3 contains 18 residues. CDR1 is SGHKS, CDR2 YYEKEE, per germline (reference sequence). CDR3 amino acids: CASSLFAASGSSYNEQFF. The DNA for the CDR3 is TGTGCCAGCAGCTTGTTCGCGGCTAGCGGGAGCTCCTACAATGAGCAGTTCTTC.

Points on this clone: The identical CDR3 is also encoded by other nucleotide sequences in the sample. V usage is TRBV4-1 and J usage is TRBJ2-3; tentatively, D is TRBD1 or TRBD2 (5 bases each). The CDR3 length is 14 residues. CDR1 and CDR2 from the germline V gene are MGHRA and YSYEKL. V lost 3 bases, J lost 1 base, and 8 bases lay in between. CDR3 residues: CASSQLGGTDTQYF. The CDR3 DNA reads as TGCGCCAGCAGCCAGCTGGGGGGCACAGATACGCAGTATTTT.

Here the CDR3 reads CASSQGTSGVISYEQYF. The CDR3, as DNA: TGCGCCAGCAGCCAGGGGACTAGCGGGGTCATCTCCTACGAGCAGTACTTC. The chain joins TRBV4-1 to TRBJ2-7, with 13 bases lining up with TRBD2. The CDR3 loop spans 17 amino acids. Germline V gene data show CDR1 as MGHRA and CDR2 as YSYEKL. Trimming cost V 3 bases and J 0 bases; bases outside gene matches: 5.